The sequence of this T cell receptor beta chain was determined in a study of blood T cell repertoires in COVID-19. CDR1 MNHNY and CDR2 SVGAGI come from the germline V gene (reference sequence). The V gene lost 5 bases and the J gene lost 11 bases, with 12 bases spanning the gap. The CDR3 consists of 11 residues. Study processing details: Amplification of reference gene primers was used by the study to estimate nucleated cell counts. Only in-frame clones appear in the TCRdb table, and some are missing; sequencing was by immunoSEQ multiplex PCR. D and trimming come from the DNA, and the V and J calls and clone size come from that table. In the table there are about 240,000 clones, 82% of which are singletons.

The material sequenced was peripheral blood. The clonotype was recovered from a woman aged 60 to 75 with active or convalescent COVID-19. The V call is TRBV6-6, the J call TRBJ1-1; tentatively, D is TRBD1 (5 bases). CDR3 sequence: CASSRRQPAFF. For the CDR3, the DNA is TGTGCCAGCAGTCGGCGACAGCCGGCTTTCTTT.